This T cell receptor (beta chain) stems from a study of blood T cells in healthy people across ages. Overall study findings and caveats: Older age went with lower TCR beta diversity per million T cells, in a roughly linear way. Since the PBMCs were unsorted, naive and antigen-experienced cells could not be conclusively compared. When one million T cells were used, diversity estimates were thought to be underestimates.

As to this clonotype: Its antigen remains unknown.

The use of a sample-barcoded 5' primer and a J-beta primer mix characterized a second PCR of about 6 to 11 cycles. MiXCR, run by TCRdb on the 5' RACE reads, gives a single entry per CDR3 protein. The data show hundreds of thousands of distinct CDR3 sequences, about 55% seen once. Germline values: CDR1 SGHVS, CDR2 FQNEAQ. The CDR3 has 15 residues. V lost 1 base to trimming and J lost 3 bases, with 13 bases between them. Material for sequencing was blood. This sequence originates from a man at least 80 years old in good health. The chain joins TRBV7-8 to TRBJ2-7, with D possibly being TRBD1 (6 bases). The DNA of the CDR3 is TGTGCCAGCAGCTTAGAAGGGGGAGTAGTCTACGAGCAGTACTTC. Its translation is CASSLEGGVVYEQYF. The full variable domain, completed using reference TRBV7-8 and TRBJ2-7, is GAGVSQSPRYKVAKRGQDVALRCDPISGHVSLFWYQQALGQGPEFLTYFQNEAQLDKSGLPSDRFFAERPEGSVSTLKIQRTQQEDSAVYLCASSLEGGVVYEQYFGPGTRLTVT.